The rows below give T cell receptor beta chains drawn from one sample of a study of T cells after yellow fever vaccination. Each CDR3 protein is one row after TCRdb ran MiXCR on the 5' RACE reads. The data hold about 580,000 distinct CDR3 sequences, with about 17% observed a single time. Sequencing used PBMCs, obtained 4 to 5 days after the first yellow fever vaccination. The origin of the receptors is a man younger than 35 who received the YFV17D yellow fever vaccine. Both conserved end residues are part of each CDR3. The order of the fields is clone size, D gene, V gene, J gene, CDR3 protein, CDR3 DNA. The D gene is left open where the match is weak. Part of the rows lack a size; the others show once, few, many or a class for expanded clones.

size: few
D: TRBD1
V: TRBV5-4
J: TRBJ1-6
CDR3: CASTGQGVSSPLHF
DNA: TGTGCCAGCACCGGACAGGGGGTTAGTTCACCCCTCCACTTT

size: few
D: TRBD1
V: TRBV12-3/TRBV12-4
J: TRBJ1-5
CDR3: CASSPTGGGQPQHF
DNA: TGTGCCAGCAGTCCTACAGGGGGCGGTCAGCCCCAGCATTTT

size: -
D: -
V: TRBV12-3/TRBV12-4
J: TRBJ1-2
CDR3: CASRTQGPGYTF
DNA: TGTGCCAGCAGGACCCAGGGCCCTGGCTACACCTTC

size: few
D: -
V: TRBV5-1
J: TRBJ2-1
CDR3: CASSFLGAGSSYNEQFF
DNA: TGCGCCAGCAGCTTCCTCGGCGCCGGGAGCTCCTACAATGAGCAGTTCTTC

size: -
D: -
V: TRBV7-9
J: TRBJ2-3
CDR3: CASSDSWVTDTQYF
DNA: TGTGCCAGCAGCGACAGTTGGGTGACAGATACGCAGTATTTT

size: few
D: -
V: TRBV9
J: TRBJ2-4
CDR3: CASSRLRGAGGIQYF
DNA: TGTGCCAGCAGCCGTCTGCGCGGTGCTGGGGGCATTCAGTACTTC

size: many
D: -
V: TRBV20-1
J: TRBJ1-5
CDR3: CSARKGGYQPQHF
DNA: TGCAGTGCTAGGAAAGGGGGTTATCAGCCCCAGCATTTT

size: many
D: -
V: TRBV18
J: TRBJ2-7
CDR3: CASSAGSIYEQYF
DNA: TGTGCCAGCTCAGCAGGGTCGATCTACGAGCAGTACTTC

size: few
D: TRBD1
V: TRBV18
J: TRBJ2-7
CDR3: CASSRVFDRDLLSYEQYF
DNA: TGTGCCAGCTCCCGCGTCTTTGACAGGGATCTCCTCTCCTACGAGCAGTACTTC

size: -
D: TRBD1
V: TRBV6-5
J: TRBJ2-1
CDR3: CASSYGQGGAYEQFF
DNA: TGTGCCAGCAGTTATGGCCAAGGGGGCGCGTATGAGCAGTTCTTC

size: -
D: TRBD1
V: TRBV7-8
J: TRBJ1-1
CDR3: CASSLPNRGNTEAFF
DNA: TGTGCCAGCAGCTTACCCAACAGGGGGAACACTGAAGCTTTCTTT

size: -
D: -
V: TRBV11-2
J: TRBJ2-3
CDR3: CASSHGRTDTQYF
DNA: TGTGCCAGCAGCCATGGCCGCACAGATACGCAGTATTTT

size: -
D: -
V: TRBV7-2
J: TRBJ2-7
CDR3: CASSYYRAREQYF
DNA: TGTGCCAGCAGCTATTACAGGGCACGGGAGCAGTACTTC

size: few
D: -
V: TRBV3-1
J: TRBJ2-2
CDR3: CASSQEVAGSGTGELFF
DNA: TGTGCCAGCAGCCAAGAGGTCGCAGGGTCGGGAACCGGGGAGCTGTTTTTT

size: -
D: -
V: TRBV5-1
J: TRBJ1-5
CDR3: CASSFQGMANQPQHF
DNA: TGCGCCAGCAGCTTCCAGGGGATGGCCAATCAGCCCCAGCATTTT

size: -
D: -
V: TRBV10-3
J: TRBJ1-2
CDR3: CAISGGTDYGYTF
DNA: TGTGCCATCAGTGGCGGGACGGACTATGGCTACACCTTC

size: few
D: TRBD1
V: TRBV7-9
J: TRBJ1-2
CDR3: CASSPRSRDRPLYYGYTF
DNA: TGTGCCAGCAGCCCTCGGTCCCGGGACAGACCCTTATACTATGGCTACACCTTC

size: few
D: -
V: TRBV2
J: TRBJ1-2
CDR3: CASRTGGGGGYTF
DNA: TGTGCCAGCAGAACTGGGGGTGGCGGTGGCTACACCTTC

size: few
D: -
V: TRBV6-2/TRBV6-3
J: TRBJ1-1
CDR3: CASSIGSLNTEAFF
DNA: TGTGCCAGCAGTATCGGGTCTCTGAACACTGAAGCTTTCTTT

size: -
D: TRBD2
V: TRBV4-2
J: TRBJ2-2
CDR3: CASRLAGATGELFF
DNA: TGTGCCAGCAGACTAGCGGGGGCCACCGGGGAGCTGTTTTTT

size: -
D: -
V: TRBV12-3/TRBV12-4
J: TRBJ1-4
CDR3: CASSLRSFNEKLFF
DNA: TGTGCCAGCAGTTTGAGGAGTTTTAATGAAAAACTGTTTTTT

size: once
D: TRBD2
V: TRBV20-1
J: TRBJ2-2
CDR3: CSAKTSGGAYGELFF
DNA: TGCAGTGCTAAGACTAGCGGGGGGGCCTACGGGGAGCTGTTTTTT

size: few
D: -
V: TRBV4-3
J: TRBJ2-3
CDR3: CASSSGIGDTQYF
DNA: TGCGCCAGCAGCTCAGGGATCGGAGATACGCAGTATTTT

size: -
D: -
V: TRBV29-1
J: TRBJ2-5
CDR3: CSVQTTGLGETQYF
DNA: TGCAGCGTCCAGACCACGGGACTTGGAGAGACCCAGTACTTC

size: -
D: -
V: TRBV5-8
J: TRBJ2-3
CDR3: CASTRQDSSTDTQYF
DNA: TGTGCCAGCACCCGTCAGGACAGCTCCACAGATACGCAGTATTTT

size: -
D: -
V: TRBV4-2
J: TRBJ2-3
CDR3: CASSQDVTGGADTQYF
DNA: TGTGCCAGCAGCCAAGACGTTACTGGGGGAGCAGATACGCAGTATTTT

size: few
D: -
V: TRBV7-2
J: TRBJ2-2
CDR3: CASSLPTDRGTGELFF
DNA: TGTGCCAGCAGCTTACCGACGGACCGTGGCACCGGGGAGCTGTTTTTT

size: few
D: -
V: TRBV20-1
J: TRBJ1-2
CDR3: CSAPQDSYGYTF
DNA: TGCAGTGCTCCCCAGGACAGCTATGGCTACACCTTC

size: -
D: -
V: TRBV6-2/TRBV6-3
J: TRBJ1-2
CDR3: CASSYSSHLYGYTF
DNA: TGTGCCAGCAGTTACTCGAGCCATCTTTATGGCTACACCTTC

size: -
D: TRBD2
V: TRBV5-8
J: TRBJ2-2
CDR3: CASSLVPRGGTGELFF
DNA: TGTGCCAGCAGCTTGGTCCCGCGGGGGGGCACCGGGGAGCTGTTTTTT

size: many
D: -
V: TRBV12-3/TRBV12-4
J: TRBJ2-6
CDR3: CASSRSRAGANVLTF
DNA: TGTGCCAGCAGTCGCTCCAGGGCTGGGGCCAACGTCCTGACTTTC

size: few
D: TRBD1
V: TRBV4-1
J: TRBJ1-1
CDR3: CASSQLGPLTGGEDTEAFF
DNA: TGCGCCAGCAGCCAACTAGGTCCCCTGACAGGGGGGGAAGACACTGAAGCTTTCTTT

size: many
D: -
V: TRBV4-1
J: TRBJ1-5
CDR3: CASSQETRSRGNQPQHF
DNA: TGCGCCAGCAGCCAAGAAACCCGCTCGAGGGGCAATCAGCCCCAGCATTTT

size: -
D: -
V: TRBV20-1
J: TRBJ2-7
CDR3: CSARPTSGSYEQYF
DNA: TGCAGTGCTAGACCAACCTCAGGGTCCTACGAGCAGTACTTC

size: -
D: TRBD1
V: TRBV11-1
J: TRBJ2-7
CDR3: CASSPGQGLFSSSYEQYF
DNA: TGTGCCAGCAGCCCGGGACAGGGTCTATTCTCGAGCTCCTACGAGCAGTACTTC

size: few
D: -
V: TRBV4-2
J: TRBJ2-3
CDR3: CASSHYSGGTDTQYF
DNA: TGTGCCAGCAGCCACTACTCTGGGGGTACAGATACGCAGTATTTT

size: few
D: -
V: TRBV19
J: TRBJ1-6
CDR3: CASSTPGTANSPLHF
DNA: TGTGCCAGTAGTACCCCGGGAACAGCTAATTCACCCCTCCACTTT

size: -
D: TRBD1
V: TRBV10-3
J: TRBJ2-3
CDR3: CAINRQGVTDTQYF
DNA: TGTGCCATCAACCGACAGGGCGTCACAGATACGCAGTATTTT

size: few
D: TRBD1
V: TRBV2
J: TRBJ2-5
CDR3: CASRDRAGGETQYF
DNA: TGTGCCAGCAGGGACAGGGCTGGGGGAGAGACCCAGTACTTC

size: few
D: -
V: TRBV4-3
J: TRBJ1-1
CDR3: CASSQVRGAGMNTEAFF
DNA: TGCGCCAGCAGCCAAGTACGGGGGGCCGGTATGAACACTGAAGCTTTCTTT

size: -
D: TRBD2
V: TRBV4-1
J: TRBJ2-5
CDR3: CASSQEGVLAGGQDQETQYF
DNA: TGCGCCAGCAGCCAAGAAGGGGTACTAGCGGGGGGCCAAGACCAAGAGACCCAGTACTTC

size: many
D: TRBD1
V: TRBV7-9
J: TRBJ2-3
CDR3: CASSSLSGGDTQYF
DNA: TGTGCCAGCAGCTCCTTATCAGGGGGAGATACGCAGTATTTT

size: -
D: -
V: TRBV24-1
J: TRBJ2-3
CDR3: CATSDDRGGSGESLDTQYF
DNA: TGTGCCACCAGTGACGACAGGGGAGGTAGCGGGGAATCGTTAGATACGCAGTATTTT

size: -
D: TRBD1
V: TRBV29-1
J: TRBJ2-5
CDR3: CSGGQGRETQYF
DNA: TGCAGCGGGGGACAGGGCCGAGAGACCCAGTACTTC

size: -
D: -
V: TRBV12-3/TRBV12-4
J: TRBJ2-1
CDR3: CASSLMSGGDEQFF
DNA: TGTGCCAGCAGTTTAATGAGCGGCGGGGATGAGCAGTTCTTC

size: few
D: -
V: TRBV24-1
J: TRBJ2-1
CDR3: CATSDRWKENNEQFF
DNA: TGTGCCACCAGTGATAGGTGGAAGGAGAACAATGAGCAGTTCTTC

size: many
D: TRBD2
V: TRBV6-4
J: TRBJ2-3
CDR3: CASSATSGGTDTQYF
DNA: TGTGCCAGCAGTGCAACTAGCGGGGGCACAGATACGCAGTATTTT

size: few
D: TRBD1
V: TRBV2
J: TRBJ2-2
CDR3: CATRTGSYTGELFF
DNA: TGTGCCACCCGGACAGGGTCTTACACCGGGGAGCTGTTTTTT

size: few
D: TRBD2
V: TRBV12-3/TRBV12-4
J: TRBJ2-3
CDR3: CASTPRGGSTDTQYF
DNA: TGTGCCAGCACCCCCCGCGGGGGAAGCACAGATACGCAGTATTTT

size: few
D: -
V: TRBV4-3
J: TRBJ2-3
CDR3: CASSREGGSTDTQYF
DNA: TGCGCCAGCAGCCGAGAGGGCGGAAGCACAGATACGCAGTATTTT

size: few
D: -
V: TRBV27
J: TRBJ2-3
CDR3: CASSPGTHTDTQYF
DNA: TGTGCCAGCAGTCCGGGGACCCACACAGATACGCAGTATTTT

size: -
D: TRBD1
V: TRBV7-9
J: TRBJ2-1
CDR3: CASSLQGFNEQFF
DNA: TGTGCCAGCAGCCTACAGGGGTTCAATGAGCAGTTCTTC